One and the same sample provided the 9 T cell receptor beta chains below, sequenced in a study of blood T cell repertoires in COVID-19. Here immunoSEQ multiplex PCR was the method, and the copy in TCRdb shows in-frame clones only, minus some. The sample yields approximately 270,000 clones, about 89% seen once. Sample: peripheral blood. The receptor source for this set is a man between 40 and 49 years old with active or convalescent COVID-19.

This clone has a single count. The chain links TRBV10-3 to TRBJ1-1; the D is unclear. The CDR3 consists of 13 residues. Trimming shortened V by 4 bases and J by 4 bases, and 10 bases separated the two germline ends. From germline, CDR1 is ENHRY and CDR2 SYGVKD. The CDR3 coding sequence is TGTGCCATCAGTGGCCCTAGTGGCACTGAAGCTTTCTTT. Translating gives CAISGPSGTEAFF.

The CDR3 bases are TGCGCCACCAGGGACCCTACAGGGGAGCAGTACTTC. It specifies CATRDPTGEQYF. The rearrangement uses TRBV10-1 and TRBJ2-7; D perhaps matches TRBD1 (6 bases). Germline lookup yields CDR1 WNHNN and CDR2 SYGVQD (reference sequence). CDR3 size: 12 residues. Trimming removed 10 bases from V and 7 bases from J, with 17 bases in between.

The V call is TRBV28, the J call TRBJ1-4; tentatively, D is TRBD1 (6 bases). The CDR3 totals 16 residues. V was shortened by 3 bases and J by 1 base, with 12 bases between the two germline ends. Looked up from germline, CDR1 is MDHEN and CDR2 is SYDVKM. The CDR3 DNA is TGTGCCAGCAGTTTTCGGGGGGCCCTAACTAATGAAAAACTGTTTTTT. This codes for CASSFRGALTNEKLFF.

This chain links TRBV5-1 with TRBJ1-1; 10 bases agree with TRBD1. Germline V gives CDR1 SGHRS, CDR2 YFSETQ. This CDR3 comprises 15 residues. V lost 4 bases, J lost 0 bases, and 3 bases stayed unmatched. The CDR3 DNA sequence: TGCGCCAGCAGCGGAGGGACAGGGGTGAACACTGAAGCTTTCTTT. Encoded protein: CASSGGTGVNTEAFF.

The V and J genes are TRBV29-1 and TRBJ1-2; D might be TRBD1 (5 bases). Trimming removed 4 bases from V and 13 bases from J, with 19 bases in between. CDR3 length: 12 residues. The V gene's germline CDR1 is SQVTM and CDR2 ANQGSEA. The CDR3 loop is CSVGQRDAGCTF. The CDR3 DNA reads as TGCAGCGTTGGGCAGCGGGACGCCGGTTGCACCTTC.

CDR3 amino acids: CASSLLKETQYF. The CDR3 region has the DNA TGTGCCAGCAGCCTACTGAAAGAGACCCAGTACTTC. The V gene is TRBV3-1 (or the pseudogene TRBV3-2), the J gene TRBJ2-5; no reliable D call. CDR3 size: 12 residues. With 4 bases removed from V and 3 bases from J, the gap between germline ends came to 6 bases. Germline assignment: CDR1 LGHDT and CDR2 YNNKEL (reference sequence).

The chain couples TRBV7-9 to TRBJ1-6; 7 positions match TRBD1. Germline loops: CDR1 SEHNR, CDR2 FQNEAQ (reference sequence). The CDR3 has 14 residues. With V trimmed by 3 bases and J by 9 bases, 5 bases remained unmatched. Written as DNA, the CDR3 is TGTGCCAGCAGCTTTTCCGACAGGGCTTCACCCCTCCACTTT. It specifies CASSFSDRASPLHF. Full variable domain (remainder filled in from reference TRBV7-9 and TRBJ1-6): DTGVSQNPRHKITKRGQNVTFRCDPISEHNRLYWYRQTLGQGPEFLTYFQNEAQLEKSRLLSDRFSAERPKGSFSTLEIQRTEQGDSAMYLCASSFSDRASPLHFGNGTRLTVT.

The chain has TRBV5-1 and TRBJ1-4, with a tentative D call TRBD1 (5 bases). CDR1 is SGHRS and CDR2 is YFSETQ in the germline V gene. V was cut by 3 bases and J by 3 bases, with 15 bases left in between. The CDR3 contains 16 residues. CDR3 coding DNA: TGCGCCAGCAGCTCCTGGGGGGTATCGGCTAATGAAAAACTGTTTTTT. Translated, it gives CASSSWGVSANEKLFF.

This clone was found a few times. This chain connects TRBV5-1 to TRBJ1-4; perhaps TRBD1 as D (6 bases). CDR1 and CDR2 (germline): SGHRS, YFSETQ. Deletions cut 1 base from V and 6 bases from J, with 13 bases between. The CDR3 loop spans 15 amino acids. The CDR3: CASSLSGGDYEKLFF. The CDR3 bases are TGCGCCAGCAGCTTGAGTGGGGGCGATTATGAAAAACTGTTTTTT.